This T cell receptor (beta chain) was observed in a study of long-term antiretroviral therapy in people with HIV. Study overall: Some samples came about a decade before the 2015 immediate-ART recommendation, and these were the earliest.

Each contributor possessed a minimum of one pre-ART and a minimum of two post-ART PBMC samples. A note on this clone: Its target is unknown.

The immunoSEQ assay was v3.0, run at survey level. Profiling relied on immunoSEQ multiplex PCR, and the TCRdb table lists in-frame clones only, not all of them. The top ten hold about 5.8% of the sample, which has 37,000 or so clones, 75% to 90% seen once. Germline V gene sequence: CDR1 SNHLY, CDR2 FYNNEI. Unmatched junction bases numbered 16, after V lost 2 bases and J lost 6 bases. CDR3 length: 17 residues. Whole-study results and caveats: Clonal expansions arising prior to ART prevailed in the repertoire at every time point. Transplant donor controls retained higher diversity, though diversity increased after ART.

The chain combines TRBV2 with TRBJ2-7; TRBD1 agrees at 7 bases. Here the sequenced sample was unsorted PBMCs, taken 3.4 years after starting antiretroviral therapy. The receptor was derived from a man aged 30 to 45 with HIV. CDR3 in amino acids: CASSESATDRALGEQYF. In nucleotides, the CDR3 is TGTGCCAGCAGTGAATCAGCGACCGACAGGGCCCTTGGCGAGCAGTACTTC.